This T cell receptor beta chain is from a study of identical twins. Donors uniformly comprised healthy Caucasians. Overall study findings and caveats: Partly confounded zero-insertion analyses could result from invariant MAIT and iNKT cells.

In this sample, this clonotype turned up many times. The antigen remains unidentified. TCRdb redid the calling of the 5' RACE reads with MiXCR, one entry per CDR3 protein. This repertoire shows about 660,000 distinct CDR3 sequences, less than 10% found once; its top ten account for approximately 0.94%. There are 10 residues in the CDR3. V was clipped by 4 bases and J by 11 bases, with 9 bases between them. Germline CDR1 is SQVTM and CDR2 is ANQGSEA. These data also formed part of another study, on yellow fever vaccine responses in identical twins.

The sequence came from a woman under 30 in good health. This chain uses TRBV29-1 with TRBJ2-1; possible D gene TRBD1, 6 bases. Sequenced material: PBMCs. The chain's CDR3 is CSVVDSQQFF. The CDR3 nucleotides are TGCAGCGTTGTGGACAGTCAGCAGTTCTTC.